This TCR beta chain was identified during a study of shared clonotypes between healthy human individuals. The overall study: Those who served as donors were two women and three men between the ages of 18 and 49. The study, taken as a whole, reports: Shared clonotypes: roughly 5% naive CD4, around 3.7% naive CD8, roughly 2.2% memory CD4, roughly 0.4% memory CD8.

With regard to this clone: Its target is not known.

The study drew its donors from healthy HIV-negative adults without recent acute infections or vaccinations. The genomic DNA of each subset was split evenly across several immunoSEQ plates. Here immunoSEQ multiplex PCR was the method, and the copy in TCRdb shows in-frame clones only, minus some. The sample lists about 710,000 clones; roughly 72% were seen once. J gave up 2 bases and V 2 bases, and 10 bases lay outside the gene matches. This CDR3 has 17 amino acids. Germline CDR1 is SQVTM and CDR2 is ANQGSEA. Material: memory CD4+ T cells sorted from blood. The subset here: CD45RA-negative fraction. The chain couples TRBV29-1 to TRBJ2-7, with 12 bases aligning to TRBD2. This TCR was sampled from a woman in her 30s in good health. Here the CDR3 reads CSVELAGGPYQAYEQYF. In DNA form, the CDR3 reads TGCAGCGTTGAACTAGCGGGAGGGCCCTACCAAGCCTACGAGCAGTACTTC.